This T cell receptor (beta chain) was sequenced for a study of cytomegalovirus exposure and HLA in healthy donors. About the study: Membership in the Caucasian-associated ancestry cluster was found for around 81% of nearly 400 genotyped donors.

Use of 60 Vbeta and 13 Jbeta primers characterized the PCR. Profiling relied on immunoSEQ multiplex PCR, and the TCRdb table lists in-frame clones only, not all of them. The sample gives tens of thousands of clones, around 81% of which show up once; about 1.9% is in the top ten. On this clone itself: Antigen specificity is unknown.

Whole-study findings and limits: Later analysis identified over 15,000 TCR beta sequences associated with HLA alleles, using a false discovery rate threshold of 0.05.

This CDR3 comprises 15 residues. V lost 0 bases, J lost 1 base, and 10 bases lay in between. Germline CDR1 SGHNT, CDR2 YYREEE (reference sequence). This receptor was identified in a woman in her thirties in good health and CMV-seronegative. Sequencing input: PBMCs. This sequence joins TRBV5-4 and TRBJ1-1, with TRBD1 as a possible D gene (6 bases). Here the CDR3 DNA reads TGTGCCAGCAGCTTGGCAGGGGACGCGAACACTGAAGCTTTCTTT. Translated, it gives CASSLAGDANTEAFF.